The T cell receptor (beta chain) under discussion was sequenced for a study of T-cell reconstitution after alpha-beta-depleted transplantation in children. V lost 5 bases and J lost 5; bases outside the gene matches: 9. Per the germline V gene, CDR1 is SNHLY and CDR2 is FYNNEI. The CDR3 spans 15 residues. As it was prepared, the TCRbeta library received unique molecular identifiers. TCRdb re-analysed the PCR reads in MiXCR, keeping a single row per CDR3 protein. This table holds some 290,000 distinct CDR3 sequences, over 8% found once. This clonotype was seen only a few times. The gene calls are TRBV2 and TRBJ2-3; 8 bases line up with TRBD2. The sample here was PBMCs from the stem cell graft donor, taken from the stem cell graft. The origin of this receptor is a human donor who donated a stem cell graft to a child with SCID. Here the CDR3 reads CASSKDSGVLDTQYF. CDR3 sequence (DNA): TGTGCCAGCAGTAAGGATAGCGGGGTTCTAGATACGCAGTATTTT.